The 17 T cell receptor beta chains below all came from one sample that was sequenced in a study of blood T cell repertoires in COVID-19. The repertoire was sequenced with immunoSEQ multiplex PCR; TCRdb's copy has only in-frame clones and lacks some. The sample consists of more than 80,000 clones, approximately 86% of them appearing once. Input material: peripheral blood. These receptors came from a woman older than 75 with COVID-19, enrolled during active disease.

The chain combines TRBV28 with TRBJ1-2; 7 nucleotides align to TRBD1. CDR1 and CDR2 from the germline V gene are MDHEN and SYDVKM. The CDR3 runs 14 residues. V gave up 5 bases and J gave up 8 bases; unmatched junction bases: 11. The CDR3 sequence: CASSASGTVNGYTF. CDR3 nucleotide sequence: TGTGCCAGCAGTGCGTCCGGGACAGTAAACGGCTACACCTTC.

The rearrangement links TRBV2 to TRBJ1-1; D is unclear. Per the germline V gene, CDR1 is SNHLY and CDR2 is FYNNEI. Trimming cost V 1 base and J 5 bases, with 8 bases left between them. CDR3 length: 13 residues. This CDR3 reads CASSEDVETEAFF. CDR3 nucleotide sequence: TGTGCCAGCAGTGAAGATGTAGAGACTGAAGCTTTCTTT.

The V and J genes are TRBV7-6 and TRBJ2-7; 12 nucleotides align to TRBD2. The V gene end was trimmed by 1 base and the J gene end by 2 bases; junction bases not matched to a gene: 9. This CDR3 has 18 amino acids. The germline V gene has CDR1 SGHVS and CDR2 FNYEAQ. The CDR3 DNA follows: TGTGCCAGCAGCTTAGTTCTAGCGGGAGGGCCCTTCCCCTACGAGCAGTACTTC. This codes for CASSLVLAGGPFPYEQYF.

This rearrangement joins TRBV7-3 to TRBJ2-7; tentatively, D is TRBD1 (6 bases). V lost 0 bases and J lost 5, with 20 bases in between. Germline CDR1 reads SGHTA; CDR2 reads FQGTGA. The CDR3 totals 17 residues. This CDR3 is CASSLTPGPAGANEQYF. In nucleotides, the CDR3 is TGTGCCAGCAGCTTAACCCCGGGCCCCGCAGGGGCGAACGAGCAGTACTTC.

Of note for this clone: This sample includes further DNA sequences coding for the same CDR3. V and J are TRBV7-2 and TRBJ2-5; the D gene is possibly TRBD1 (7 bases). Germline values: CDR1 SGHTA, CDR2 FQGNSA. The CDR3 runs to 16 residues. Trimming removed 5 bases at V and 5 bases at J, with 21 bases between. The CDR3 reads CASSPNRPGGGETQYF. The CDR3 DNA follows: TGTGCCAGCAGCCCCAATCGCCCAGGGGGAGGCGAGACCCAGTACTTC.

V usage is TRBV28 and J usage is TRBJ1-2, with D possibly being TRBD1 (5 bases). This CDR3 contains 13 residues. Trimming shortened V by 10 bases and J by 2 bases, and 14 bases separated the two germline ends. The V gene's germline CDR1 is MDHEN and CDR2 SYDVKM. The CDR3 loop reads CANARAGNYGYTF. For the CDR3, the DNA is TGTGCCAACGCTCGGGCAGGGAACTATGGCTACACCTTC.

V is TRBV29-1 and J is TRBJ2-1; 13 bases match TRBD2. After removal of 6 bases from V and 0 bases from J, the junction contained 17 bases not matched to a gene. CDR1 SQVTM and CDR2 ANQGSEA come from the germline V gene. This CDR3 has 20 residues. For the CDR3, the DNA is TGCAGCGTGCGGAGGGGGGGGACTAGCGGGATGAGGAGCTCCTACAATGAGCAGTTCTTC. Encoded protein: CSVRRGGTSGMRSSYNEQFF.

This clone was seen just once. V and J are TRBV27 and TRBJ1-5; D is unresolved. V was clipped by 4 bases and J by 2 bases, with 9 bases between them. The CDR3 length is 14 residues. Germline-derived CDR1 and CDR2 are MNHEY and SMNVEV (reference sequence). As DNA, the CDR3 is TGTGCCAGCAGTTACAGACTAGGCAATCAGCCCCAGCATTTT. Residues: CASSYRLGNQPQHF.

The chain uses TRBV7-9 and TRBJ1-2, with 10 bases identical to TRBD1. This CDR3 has 16 residues. The V gene end was trimmed by 5 bases and the J gene end by 4 bases; junction bases not matched to a gene: 10. Germline CDR1 and CDR2: SEHNR and FQNEAQ (reference sequence). The CDR3 DNA reads as TGTGCCAGCAGCAAACTAGGACAGGGGGTCGGCTATGGCTACACCTTC. Translated, it gives CASSKLGQGVGYGYTF.

The gene calls are TRBV3-1 (or the pseudogene TRBV3-2) and TRBJ2-7; 9 bases line up with TRBD2. V lost 0 bases, J lost 8 bases, and 8 bases stayed unmatched. Per germline, CDR1 LGHDT and CDR2 YNNKEL (reference sequence). The CDR3 contains 15 residues. The CDR3 bases are TGTGCCAGCAGCCAAGAGCGGGAGGGGGGCGGAAAGCAGTACTTC. Translated: CASSQEREGGGKQYF.

The V gene is TRBV3-1 (or the pseudogene TRBV3-2), the J gene TRBJ2-2; TRBD2 matches 13 bases. The length of the CDR3 is 15 residues. Germline V gives CDR1 LGHDT, CDR2 YNNKEL (reference sequence). J was trimmed by 7 bases and V by 4 bases; bases with no gene match: 3. CDR3 nucleotides: TGTGCCAGCAGCCTGGGACTAGCGGGAATCGGGGAGCTGTTTTTT. It yields the protein CASSLGLAGIGELFF.

The chain links TRBV7-8 to TRBJ1-1; 12 bases line up with TRBD1. The CDR3 extends over 18 amino acids. V trimming: 6 bases; J trimming: 4 bases; junction bases outside the gene matches: 15. The germline V gene has CDR1 SGHVS and CDR2 FQNEAQ. The CDR3 DNA follows: TGTGCCAGCAGGGGGACAGGGGGCCCTTCTCGCCTGGGCACTGAAGCTTTCTTT. It specifies CASRGTGGPSRLGTEAFF. Filled out from reference TRBV7-8 and TRBJ1-1, the complete variable domain reads GAGVSQSPRYKVAKRGQDVALRCDPISGHVSLFWYQQALGQGPEFLTYFQNEAQLDKSGLPSDRFFAERPEGSVSTLKIQRTQQEDSAVYLCASRGTGGPSRLGTEAFFGQGTRLTVV.

The chain couples TRBV6-2 or TRBV6-3 to TRBJ2-3; 8 bases fit TRBD2. CDR1 and CDR2 from the germline V gene are MNHEY and SVGEGT. The CDR3 is 14 residues long. V dropped 5 bases and J dropped 8; count of bases not matched to a gene: 9. The CDR3 coding sequence is TGTGCCAGCAGTACCGGGCTAGCGGGCCTTACGCAGTATTTT. Translated, it gives CASSTGLAGLTQYF.

CDR3: CAWSVGVLGYGYTF. CDR3 bases: TGTGCCTGGAGTGTAGGGGTTCTTGGCTATGGCTACACCTTC. The chain couples TRBV30 to TRBJ1-2; a possible D gene is TRBD1 (5 bases). This CDR3 is built from 14 residues. V shed 0 bases and J shed 4 bases, with 12 bases lying between them. Germline-derived CDR1 and CDR2 are GTSNPN and SVGIG (reference sequence).

The chain has TRBV9 and TRBJ2-1; TRBD1 matches 7 bases. The germline V gene has CDR1 SGDLS and CDR2 YYNGEE. The CDR3 spans 14 residues. V dropped 3 bases and J dropped 3; count of bases not matched to a gene: 3. The CDR3 nucleotides read TGTGCCAGCAGCGCTTGGGACAGCTACAATGAGCAGTTCTTC. Translated, it gives CASSAWDSYNEQFF.

V is TRBV5-1 and J is TRBJ2-2; 7 nucleotides agree with TRBD2. This CDR3 is built from 14 residues. CDR1 and CDR2 (germline): SGHRS, YFSETQ. Trimming cost V 1 base and J 6 bases; bases outside gene matches: 3. The CDR3 loop reads CASSLSGTPGELFF. DNA for the CDR3: TGCGCCAGCAGCTTGAGCGGGACCCCCGGGGAGCTGTTTTTT.

The V call is TRBV29-1, the J call TRBJ2-2; 11 nucleotides match TRBD2. This CDR3 is built from 15 residues. CDR1 SQVTM and CDR2 ANQGSEA come from the germline V gene. With 7 bases clipped from V and 5 bases from J, the junction kept 9 bases outside the gene matches. The CDR3 DNA is TGCAGCGCTCGGACTAGCGGGTCGGGTACCGGGGAGCTGTTTTTT. Residues: CSARTSGSGTGELFF.